This T cell receptor beta chain stems from a study of PD-1 blockade in classical Hodgkin lymphoma. Assay: immunoSEQ multiplex PCR; the TCRdb copy retains only in-frame clones and omits some. The sample records about 22,000 clones, around 68% being singletons. The germline V gene encodes CDR1 GTSNPN and CDR2 SVGIG (reference sequence). Deletions cut 2 bases from V and 4 bases from J, with 8 bases between. The CDR3 length is 12 residues. All patients relapsed after autologous stem cell transplantation, and brentuximab vedotin exposure varied. The sample in question was peripheral blood mononuclear cells (PBMCs), obtained at baseline. The chain recombines TRBV30 with TRBJ1-1; a possible D gene is TRBD1 (5 bases). The sequence was collected from a human donor with classical Hodgkin lymphoma. CDR3 nucleotide sequence: TGTGCCTGGAGTCTCGGGACCACTGAAGCTTTCTTT. Amino acids: CAWSLGTTEAFF.